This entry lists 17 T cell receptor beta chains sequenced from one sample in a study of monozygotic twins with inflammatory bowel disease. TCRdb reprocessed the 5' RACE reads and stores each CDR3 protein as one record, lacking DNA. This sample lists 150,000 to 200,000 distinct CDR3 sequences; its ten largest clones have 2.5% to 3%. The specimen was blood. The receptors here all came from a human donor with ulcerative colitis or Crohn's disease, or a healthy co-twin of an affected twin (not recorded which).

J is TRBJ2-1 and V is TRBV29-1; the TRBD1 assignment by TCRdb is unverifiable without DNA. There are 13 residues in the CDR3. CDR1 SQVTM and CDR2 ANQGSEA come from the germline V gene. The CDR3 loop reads CSATGPSYNEQFF.

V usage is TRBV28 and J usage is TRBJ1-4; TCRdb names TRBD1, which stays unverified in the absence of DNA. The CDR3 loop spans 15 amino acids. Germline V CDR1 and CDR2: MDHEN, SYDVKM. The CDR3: CASSRGGALDEKLFF.

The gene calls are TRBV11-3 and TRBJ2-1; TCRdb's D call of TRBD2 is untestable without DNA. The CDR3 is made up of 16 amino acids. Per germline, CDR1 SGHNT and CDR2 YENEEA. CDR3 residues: CASSTRLAGEGSEQFF.

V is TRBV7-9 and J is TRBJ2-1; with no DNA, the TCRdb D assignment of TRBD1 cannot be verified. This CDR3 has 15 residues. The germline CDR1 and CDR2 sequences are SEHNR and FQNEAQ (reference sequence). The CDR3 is CASSIPRGRYNEQFF.

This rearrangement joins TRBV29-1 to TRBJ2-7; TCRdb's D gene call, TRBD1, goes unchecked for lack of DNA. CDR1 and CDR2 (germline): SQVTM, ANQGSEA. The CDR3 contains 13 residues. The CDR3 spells CSVTWDRAYEQYF.

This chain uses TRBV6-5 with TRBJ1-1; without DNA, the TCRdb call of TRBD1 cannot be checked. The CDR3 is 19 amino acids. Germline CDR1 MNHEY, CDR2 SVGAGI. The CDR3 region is CASSYSLGAGPKLNTEAFF.

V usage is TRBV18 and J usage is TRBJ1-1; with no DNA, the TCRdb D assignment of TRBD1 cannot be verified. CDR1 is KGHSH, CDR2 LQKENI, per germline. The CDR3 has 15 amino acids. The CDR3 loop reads CASSPQRTGKTEAFF.

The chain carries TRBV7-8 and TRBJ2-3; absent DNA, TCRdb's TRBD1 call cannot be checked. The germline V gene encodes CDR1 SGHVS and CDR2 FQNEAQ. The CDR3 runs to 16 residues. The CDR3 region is CASSLVLPGGEDTQYF.

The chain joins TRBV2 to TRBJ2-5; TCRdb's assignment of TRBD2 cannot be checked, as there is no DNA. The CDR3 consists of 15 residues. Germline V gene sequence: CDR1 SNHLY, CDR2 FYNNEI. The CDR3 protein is CASSIPRAGQETQYF.

CDR3 region: CASSPAWGPSYEQYF. V gene TRBV14 combines with J gene TRBJ2-7. This CDR3 is 15 amino acids long. Germline assignment: CDR1 SGHDN and CDR2 FVKESK.

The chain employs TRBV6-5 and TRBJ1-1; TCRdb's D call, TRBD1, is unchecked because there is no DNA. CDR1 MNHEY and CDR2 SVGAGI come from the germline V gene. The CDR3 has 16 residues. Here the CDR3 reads CASSTGTGGGSTEAFF.

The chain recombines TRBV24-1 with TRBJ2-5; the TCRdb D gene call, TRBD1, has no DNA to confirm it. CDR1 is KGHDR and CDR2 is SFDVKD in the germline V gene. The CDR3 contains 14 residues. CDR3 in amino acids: CATSVAQGEETQYF.

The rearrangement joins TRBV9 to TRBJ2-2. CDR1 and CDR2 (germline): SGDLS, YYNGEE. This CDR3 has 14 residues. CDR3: CASSVVVQAGELFF.

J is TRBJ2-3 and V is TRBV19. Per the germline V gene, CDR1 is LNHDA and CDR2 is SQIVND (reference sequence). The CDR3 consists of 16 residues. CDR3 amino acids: CASSIIDPWGPDTQYF.

CDR3 loop: CSGGGQGRIVNEQFF. This chain uses TRBV29-1 with TRBJ2-1; there is no DNA to check the TCRdb D call of TRBD1. CDR3 length: 15 residues. Germline V gene lookup returns CDR1 SQVTM and CDR2 ANQGSEA.

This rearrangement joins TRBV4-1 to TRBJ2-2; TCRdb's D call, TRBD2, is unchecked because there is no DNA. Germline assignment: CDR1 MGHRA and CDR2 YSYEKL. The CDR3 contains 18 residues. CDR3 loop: CASSQEVAGGPPTGELFF.

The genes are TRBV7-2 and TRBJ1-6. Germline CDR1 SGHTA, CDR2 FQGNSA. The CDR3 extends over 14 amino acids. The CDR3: CASSKDSGRSPLHF.